This T cell receptor (beta chain) was obtained from a study of response to subunit inactivated influenza vaccine. The CDR3 has 14 residues. Trimming cost V 7 bases and J 4 bases, with 17 bases left between them. This clonotype has ten or more counts. Its antigen is currently unknown. MiXCR, applied by TCRdb to the RT-PCR reads, yields one record per CDR3 protein. The table lists approximately 730,000 distinct CDR3 sequences, approximately 13% of them singletons, with around 7.3% in the top ten. Study results and limitations: Few additional T cells are recruited per seasonal influenza vaccination, authors suggested.

V and J are TRBV12-3 or TRBV12-4 and TRBJ2-7; tentative D call: TRBD1 (5 bases). Sample: PBMCs from blood, taken approximately 15 days before vaccination. The sequence derives from a man aged 45 to 65 who received an inactivated influenza vaccine. The chain's CDR3 is CASKEQGMKYEQYF. The CDR3 nucleotides read TGTGCCAGCAAGGAGCAGGGTATGAAGTACGAGCAGTACTTC.